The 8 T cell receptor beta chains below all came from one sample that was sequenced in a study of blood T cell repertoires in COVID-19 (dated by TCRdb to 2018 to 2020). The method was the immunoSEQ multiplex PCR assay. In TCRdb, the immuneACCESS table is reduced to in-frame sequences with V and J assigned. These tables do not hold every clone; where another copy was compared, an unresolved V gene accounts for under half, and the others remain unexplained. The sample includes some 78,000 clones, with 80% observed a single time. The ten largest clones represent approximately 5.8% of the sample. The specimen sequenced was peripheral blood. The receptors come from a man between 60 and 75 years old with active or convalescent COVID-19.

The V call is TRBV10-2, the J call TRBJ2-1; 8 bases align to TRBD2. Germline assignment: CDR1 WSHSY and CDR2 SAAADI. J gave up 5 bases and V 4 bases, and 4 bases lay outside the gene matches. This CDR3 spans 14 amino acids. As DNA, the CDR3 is TGCGCCAGCAGTGTTAGCGGGGTGAACAATGAGCAGTTCTTC. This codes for CASSVSGVNNEQFF.

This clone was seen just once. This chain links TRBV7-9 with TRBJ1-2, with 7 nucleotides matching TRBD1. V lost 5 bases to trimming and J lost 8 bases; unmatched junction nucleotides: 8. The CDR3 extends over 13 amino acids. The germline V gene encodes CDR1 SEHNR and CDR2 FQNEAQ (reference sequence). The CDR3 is CASSPGTVGGYTF. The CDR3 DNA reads TGTGCCAGCAGCCCCGGGACAGTAGGAGGCTACACCTTC.

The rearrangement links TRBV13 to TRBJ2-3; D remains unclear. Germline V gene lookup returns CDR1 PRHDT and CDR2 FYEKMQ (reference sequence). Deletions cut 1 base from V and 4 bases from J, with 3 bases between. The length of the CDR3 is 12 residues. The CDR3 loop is CASSLASDTQYF. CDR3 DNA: TGTGCCAGCAGCTTAGCCTCAGATACGCAGTATTTT.

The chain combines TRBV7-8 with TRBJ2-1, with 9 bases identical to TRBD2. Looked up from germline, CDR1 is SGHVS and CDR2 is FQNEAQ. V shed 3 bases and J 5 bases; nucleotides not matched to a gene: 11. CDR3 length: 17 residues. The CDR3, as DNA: TGTGCCAGCAGCTTTCTCGCGGGACTAGCTGGTAACAATGAGCAGTTCTTC. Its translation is CASSFLAGLAGNNEQFF.

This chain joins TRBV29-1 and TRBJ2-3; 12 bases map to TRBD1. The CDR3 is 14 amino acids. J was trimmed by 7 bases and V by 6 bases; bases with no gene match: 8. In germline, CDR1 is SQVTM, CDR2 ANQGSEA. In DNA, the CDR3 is TGCAGCGTCACAGGGACAGGGGGCCGCAATACGCAGTATTTT. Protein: CSVTGTGGRNTQYF.

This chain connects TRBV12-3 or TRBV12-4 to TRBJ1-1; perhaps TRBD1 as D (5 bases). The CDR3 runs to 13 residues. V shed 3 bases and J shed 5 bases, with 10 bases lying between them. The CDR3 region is CASSLWGGTEAFF. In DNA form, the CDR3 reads TGTGCCAGCAGTTTGTGGGGCGGAACTGAAGCTTTCTTT.

In nucleotides, the CDR3 is TGTGCCAGCAGCTTGGTAACAGGGTATTCCTATAATTCACCCCTCCACTTT. It yields the protein CASSLVTGYSYNSPLHF. The rearrangement joins TRBV5-7 to TRBJ1-6, with D maybe TRBD1 (6 bases). TRBV5-7 carries the ORF label, with uncertain function. Between the trimmed V and J ends, which lost 0 bases and 1 base, there was a span of 11 bases. The CDR3 is made up of 17 amino acids.

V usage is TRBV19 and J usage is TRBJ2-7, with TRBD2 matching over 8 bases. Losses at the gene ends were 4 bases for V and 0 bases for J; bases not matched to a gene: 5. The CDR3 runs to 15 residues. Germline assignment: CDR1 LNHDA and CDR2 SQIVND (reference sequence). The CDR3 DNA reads TGTGCCAGTAGTAGCGGGGGGCCCTCCTCCTACGAGCAGTACTTC. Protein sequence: CASSSGGPSSYEQYF.